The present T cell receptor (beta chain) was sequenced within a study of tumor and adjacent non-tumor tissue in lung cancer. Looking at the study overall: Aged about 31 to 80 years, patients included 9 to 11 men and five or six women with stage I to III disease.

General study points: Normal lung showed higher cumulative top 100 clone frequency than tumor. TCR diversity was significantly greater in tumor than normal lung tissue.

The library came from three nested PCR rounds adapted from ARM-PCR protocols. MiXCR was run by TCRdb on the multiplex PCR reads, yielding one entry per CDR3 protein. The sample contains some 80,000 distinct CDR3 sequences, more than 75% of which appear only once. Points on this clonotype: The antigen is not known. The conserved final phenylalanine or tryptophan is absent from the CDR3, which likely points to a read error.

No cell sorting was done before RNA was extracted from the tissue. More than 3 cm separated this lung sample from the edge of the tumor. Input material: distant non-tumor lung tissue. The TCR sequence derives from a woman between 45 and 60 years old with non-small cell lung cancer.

The CDR3 here is CASGFHEGEKLFL. In DNA, the CDR3 is TGTGCCAGCGGCTTCCACGAAGGCGAAAAACTGTTTCTT. The chain uses TRBV11-1 and TRBJ1-4; D unclear. The CDR3 contains 13 residues. CDR1 is SGHAT and CDR2 is FQDESV in the germline V gene (reference sequence).